This T cell receptor (beta chain) is drawn from a study of blood T cell repertoires in COVID-19. The ends were cut back, 1 base at V and 4 bases at J, with 16 bases in the middle. This CDR3 has 16 amino acids. Germline-derived CDR1 and CDR2 are LNHDA and SQIVND (reference sequence). The method was immunoSEQ multiplex PCR; TCRdb's version includes in-frame clones alone and lacks a portion of them. Seen here are 200,000 to 250,000 clones, 80% observed once, and the top ten hold around 5.1%. The sequence was collected from a human donor in a cohort sampled during active COVID-19. Sequencing was carried out using peripheral blood. V usage is TRBV19 and J usage is TRBJ1-1; D remains unclear. The CDR3 sequence is CASSIVTGGGRTEAFF. CDR3 nucleotides: TGTGCCAGTAGTATAGTTACGGGAGGCGGACGCACTGAAGCTTTCTTT. The full variable domain, in which reference TRBV19 and TRBJ1-1 provide the parts outside the CDR3, is DGGITQSPKYLFRKEGQNVTLSCEQNLNHDAMYWYRQDPGQGLRLIYYSQIVNDFQKGDIAEGYSVSREKKESFPLTVTSAQKNPTAFYLCASSIVTGGGRTEAFFGQGTRLTVV.